A selection of T cell receptor beta chains follows, all from one sample in a study of shared clonotypes between healthy human individuals. Libraries were prepared by immunoSEQ multiplex PCR; TCRdb keeps only in-frame clonotypes and omits some of them. This repertoire shows about 2,100,000 clones, approximately 94% found once; its top ten account for around 1.7%. Sequenced sample: naive CD8+ T cells from PBMCs. The receptor set was obtained from a man between 18 and 35 years old in good health. Some clones in this sample may be carry-over from other donors' samples. Each CDR3 is given with its conserved first and last residue. Fields, in order: D gene, V gene, J gene, clone size, CDR3 protein, CDR3 DNA. The D gene is left open where the match is weak. Rows may omit the clone size; those that give it use once, few, many or a size class.

d_gene: NA; v_gene: TRBV11-2; j_gene: TRBJ2-5; abundance: NA; CDR3aa: CASSFYGRGETQYF; CDR3nt: TGTGCCAGCAGCTTCTACGGGCGTGGGGAGACCCAGTACTTC
d_gene: NA; v_gene: TRBV4-1; j_gene: TRBJ2-7; abundance: NA; CDR3aa: CASSQEPTRKGIYEQYF; CDR3nt: TGCGCCAGCAGCCAAGAGCCGACTAGAAAGGGAATTTACGAGCAGTACTTC
d_gene: TRBD2; v_gene: TRBV25-1; j_gene: TRBJ2-1; abundance: NA; CDR3aa: CASLSASGYNEQFF; CDR3nt: TGTGCCAGCCTATCCGCTAGCGGCTACAATGAGCAGTTCTTC
d_gene: TRBD2; v_gene: TRBV27; j_gene: TRBJ2-1; abundance: NA; CDR3aa: CASSYQREPLSNEQFF; CDR3nt: TGTGCCAGCAGTTATCAGCGGGAGCCCCTCTCCAATGAGCAGTTCTTC
d_gene: TRBD1; v_gene: TRBV27; j_gene: TRBJ1-2; abundance: NA; CDR3aa: CASSPKRGQGPLGYTF; CDR3nt: TGTGCCAGCAGCCCAAAAAGGGGACAGGGACCCCTTGGCTACACCTTC
d_gene: NA; v_gene: TRBV20-1; j_gene: TRBJ2-1; abundance: NA; CDR3aa: CSVDPHNEQFF; CDR3nt: TGCAGTGTGGACCCTCACAATGAGCAGTTCTTC
d_gene: NA; v_gene: TRBV19; j_gene: TRBJ1-1; abundance: NA; CDR3aa: CASSLPPGHQNTEAFF; CDR3nt: TGTGCCAGTAGTTTGCCTCCGGGACACCAGAACACTGAAGCTTTCTTT
d_gene: TRBD2; v_gene: TRBV11-2; j_gene: TRBJ2-3; abundance: NA; CDR3aa: CASSLGTSVDTDTQYF; CDR3nt: TGTGCCAGCAGCTTAGGGACTAGCGTGGACACAGATACGCAGTATTTT
d_gene: NA; v_gene: TRBV5-6; j_gene: TRBJ1-2; abundance: NA; CDR3aa: CASSLGGPNYGYTF; CDR3nt: TGTGCCAGCAGCTTGGGAGGACCAAACTATGGCTACACCTTC
d_gene: NA; v_gene: TRBV9; j_gene: TRBJ1-1; abundance: NA; CDR3aa: CASSVGDDVNTEAFF; CDR3nt: TGTGCCAGCAGCGTAGGGGATGATGTGAACACTGAAGCTTTCTTT
d_gene: TRBD1; v_gene: TRBV27; j_gene: TRBJ2-7; abundance: NA; CDR3aa: CASRPTGGAAYEQYF; CDR3nt: TGTGCCAGCAGACCCACAGGGGGAGCCGCCTACGAGCAGTACTTC
d_gene: NA; v_gene: TRBV30; j_gene: TRBJ2-1; abundance: NA; CDR3aa: CAWSTSGAEQFF; CDR3nt: TGTGCCTGGAGTACTTCGGGAGCCGAGCAGTTCTTC
d_gene: TRBD1; v_gene: TRBV7-9; j_gene: TRBJ1-4; abundance: few; CDR3aa: CASSFGTVPANEKLFF; CDR3nt: TGTGCCAGCAGCTTTGGGACAGTACCGGCTAATGAAAAACTGTTTTTT
d_gene: NA; v_gene: TRBV11-2; j_gene: TRBJ1-2; abundance: NA; CDR3aa: CASSLLVDSDEYGYTF; CDR3nt: TGTGCCAGCAGCTTACTAGTGGACAGTGATGAATATGGCTACACCTTC
d_gene: NA; v_gene: TRBV29-1; j_gene: TRBJ1-1; abundance: NA; CDR3aa: CSGGAEAFF; CDR3nt: TGCAGCGGAGGAGCGGAAGCTTTCTTT
d_gene: TRBD2; v_gene: TRBV2; j_gene: TRBJ2-5; abundance: NA; CDR3aa: CASTQAGRPTVTPETQYF; CDR3nt: TGTGCCAGCACCCAAGCGGGAAGGCCGACCGTGACCCCAGAAACCCAGTACTTC
d_gene: TRBD1; v_gene: TRBV9; j_gene: TRBJ1-5; abundance: NA; CDR3aa: CASSVEGTAIQPQHF; CDR3nt: TGTGCCAGCAGCGTAGAGGGGACAGCAATCCAGCCCCAGCATTTT
d_gene: NA; v_gene: TRBV15; j_gene: TRBJ2-1; abundance: NA; CDR3aa: CATSRGARLDEQFF; CDR3nt: TGTGCCACCAGCAGAGGGGCTAGACTCGATGAGCAGTTCTTC
d_gene: TRBD1; v_gene: TRBV4-1; j_gene: TRBJ2-7; abundance: NA; CDR3aa: CASSQQPGQKLDEQYF; CDR3nt: TGCGCCAGCAGCCAACAGCCGGGACAGAAATTGGACGAGCAGTACTTC
d_gene: NA; v_gene: TRBV15; j_gene: TRBJ1-4; abundance: NA; CDR3aa: CATSSLPGGRTELFF; CDR3nt: TGTGCCACCAGCTCACTCCCGGGGGGACGTACGGAACTGTTTTTT
d_gene: NA; v_gene: TRBV7-2; j_gene: TRBJ2-7; abundance: NA; CDR3aa: CASSFLGVSYEQYF; CDR3nt: TGTGCCAGCAGCTTTCTGGGGGTCTCCTACGAGCAGTACTTC
d_gene: NA; v_gene: TRBV28; j_gene: TRBJ2-5; abundance: NA; CDR3aa: CASSSGSEETQYF; CDR3nt: TGTGCCAGCTCGTCAGGCTCCGAAGAGACCCAGTACTTC
d_gene: TRBD1; v_gene: TRBV7-8; j_gene: TRBJ2-3; abundance: NA; CDR3aa: CASSLEQGIGDTQYF; CDR3nt: TGTGCCAGCAGCTTAGAACAGGGGATTGGGGATACGCAGTATTTT
d_gene: NA; v_gene: TRBV7-2; j_gene: TRBJ2-7; abundance: once; CDR3aa: CASSFVPSYEQYF; CDR3nt: TGTGCCAGCAGCTTTGTTCCATCCTACGAGCAGTACTTC
d_gene: TRBD1; v_gene: TRBV9; j_gene: TRBJ2-6; abundance: NA; CDR3aa: CASVSGTGNPGANVLTF; CDR3nt: TGTGCCAGCGTGTCCGGGACAGGGAATCCCGGGGCCAACGTCCTGACTTTC
d_gene: TRBD2; v_gene: TRBV4-1; j_gene: TRBJ2-5; abundance: NA; CDR3aa: CASSPEIAGEGRKETQYF; CDR3nt: TGCGCCAGCAGCCCGGAAATAGCGGGAGAGGGTCGAAAAGAGACCCAGTACTTC
d_gene: NA; v_gene: TRBV19; j_gene: TRBJ2-7; abundance: NA; CDR3aa: CASSIGASQQYF; CDR3nt: TGTGCCAGTAGTATTGGGGCGAGTCAGCAGTACTTC
d_gene: TRBD1; v_gene: TRBV4-2; j_gene: TRBJ1-1; abundance: NA; CDR3aa: CASSQGTGRLLSAEAFF; CDR3nt: TGTGCCAGCAGCCAAGGGACAGGGAGGCTTCTGAGCGCTGAAGCTTTCTTT
d_gene: TRBD1; v_gene: TRBV4-3; j_gene: TRBJ2-7; abundance: NA; CDR3aa: CASSQEWDRGRNEQYF; CDR3nt: TGCGCCAGCAGCCAAGAATGGGACAGGGGACGCAACGAGCAGTACTTC
d_gene: NA; v_gene: TRBV13; j_gene: TRBJ2-1; abundance: NA; CDR3aa: CASSPTQWGDRPYNEQFF; CDR3nt: TGTGCCAGCAGCCCCACCCAGTGGGGGGACAGACCATACAATGAGCAGTTCTTC
d_gene: TRBD1; v_gene: TRBV9; j_gene: TRBJ1-2; abundance: NA; CDR3aa: CASSVLNTGGGYGYTF; CDR3nt: TGTGCCAGCAGCGTCCTTAATACAGGGGGCGGCTATGGCTACACCTTC
d_gene: NA; v_gene: TRBV18; j_gene: TRBJ1-3; abundance: NA; CDR3aa: CASSPPETAGNTIYF; CDR3nt: TGTGCCAGCTCACCACCTGAGACAGCTGGAAACACCATATATTTT
d_gene: NA; v_gene: TRBV11-2; j_gene: TRBJ2-5; abundance: NA; CDR3aa: CASSLRGRVFQETQYF; CDR3nt: TGTGCCAGCAGCTTACGGGGCAGGGTTTTCCAAGAGACCCAGTACTTC
d_gene: TRBD1; v_gene: TRBV15; j_gene: TRBJ2-7; abundance: NA; CDR3aa: CATSETPSGTGDHEQYF; CDR3nt: TGTGCCACCAGCGAGACCCCCTCCGGGACAGGGGATCACGAGCAGTACTTC
d_gene: NA; v_gene: TRBV9; j_gene: TRBJ1-2; abundance: NA; CDR3aa: CASSAGSGYTF; CDR3nt: TGTGCCAGCAGCGCTGGTAGTGGCTACACCTTC
d_gene: TRBD1; v_gene: TRBV5-1; j_gene: TRBJ2-7; abundance: few; CDR3aa: CANRRDRDAGSEQYF; CDR3nt: TGCGCCAACCGCCGGGACAGGGACGCGGGGAGTGAGCAGTACTTC
d_gene: NA; v_gene: TRBV4-2; j_gene: TRBJ2-1; abundance: NA; CDR3aa: CATQGGWEMKFF; CDR3nt: TGTGCCACCCAGGGGGGCTGGGAGATGAAGTTCTTC
d_gene: TRBD2; v_gene: TRBV4-1; j_gene: TRBJ2-3; abundance: NA; CDR3aa: CASSQDWMAGGTSTDTQYF; CDR3nt: TGCGCCAGCAGCCAAGATTGGATGGCGGGGGGAACTAGCACAGATACGCAGTATTTT
d_gene: TRBD2; v_gene: TRBV11-2; j_gene: TRBJ2-3; abundance: NA; CDR3aa: CASSLASGKDTQYF; CDR3nt: TGTGCCAGCAGCTTGGCTAGCGGGAAGGATACGCAGTATTTT
d_gene: NA; v_gene: TRBV28; j_gene: TRBJ1-5; abundance: once; CDR3aa: CASSFLRDSYQPQHF; CDR3nt: TGTGCCAGCAGTTTTCTCAGGGACTCCTATCAGCCCCAGCATTTT
d_gene: NA; v_gene: TRBV6-6; j_gene: TRBJ2-5; abundance: NA; CDR3aa: CASSYIAAIQETQYF; CDR3nt: TGTGCCAGCAGTTACATCGCAGCGATCCAAGAGACCCAGTACTTC
d_gene: NA; v_gene: TRBV28; j_gene: TRBJ2-7; abundance: NA; CDR3aa: CASSLLSTGDEQYF; CDR3nt: TGTGCCAGCAGTTTACTAAGTACGGGGGACGAGCAGTACTTC
d_gene: TRBD2; v_gene: TRBV4-2; j_gene: TRBJ2-2; abundance: NA; CDR3aa: CASRRVAGVNTGELFF; CDR3nt: TGTGCCAGCAGGAGAGTAGCGGGAGTCAACACCGGGGAGCTGTTTTTT
d_gene: TRBD2; v_gene: TRBV29-1; j_gene: TRBJ2-7; abundance: NA; CDR3aa: CSVASGSLEQYF; CDR3nt: TGCAGCGTTGCTAGCGGGAGTCTCGAGCAGTACTTC
d_gene: NA; v_gene: TRBV7-6; j_gene: TRBJ2-7; abundance: NA; CDR3aa: CASSLRQLDEQYF; CDR3nt: TGTGCCAGCAGCTTACGACAGCTGGACGAGCAGTACTTC
d_gene: NA; v_gene: TRBV7-5; j_gene: TRBJ2-7; abundance: NA; CDR3aa: CARSLVAGLGHEQYF; CDR3nt: TGTGCCAGAAGCTTAGTAGCAGGGCTCGGGCACGAGCAGTACTTC
d_gene: NA; v_gene: TRBV7-8; j_gene: TRBJ1-1; abundance: NA; CDR3aa: CASSPYGGTEAFF; CDR3nt: TGTGCCAGCAGCCCCTACGGTGGCACTGAAGCTTTCTTT
d_gene: TRBD2; v_gene: TRBV10-3; j_gene: TRBJ2-3; abundance: once; CDR3aa: CASLPSSGGDTQYF; CDR3nt: TGTGCCTCCCTCCCCTCAAGCGGGGGAGATACGCAGTATTTT
d_gene: NA; v_gene: TRBV27; j_gene: TRBJ1-5; abundance: NA; CDR3aa: CASSPRDGYSNQPQHF; CDR3nt: TGTGCCAGCAGTCCCCGGGACGGGTATAGCAATCAGCCCCAGCATTTT
d_gene: NA; v_gene: TRBV6-6; j_gene: TRBJ2-3; abundance: NA; CDR3aa: CASSYSKAGPTDTQYF; CDR3nt: TGTGCCAGCAGTTACTCGAAGGCCGGCCCCACAGATACGCAGTATTTT
d_gene: TRBD1; v_gene: TRBV28; j_gene: TRBJ2-5; abundance: NA; CDR3aa: CASNIGGEGAPYF; CDR3nt: TGTGCCAGCAACATAGGGGGTGAGGGGGCGCCGTACTTC
d_gene: NA; v_gene: TRBV7-9; j_gene: TRBJ2-5; abundance: NA; CDR3aa: CASSLDIMWETQYF; CDR3nt: TGTGCCAGCAGCTTAGACATAATGTGGGAGACCCAGTACTTC
d_gene: TRBD1; v_gene: TRBV28; j_gene: TRBJ2-1; abundance: NA; CDR3aa: CASSPGTGSVNEQFF; CDR3nt: TGTGCCAGCAGTCCTGGGACAGGGTCGGTCAATGAGCAGTTCTTC
d_gene: NA; v_gene: TRBV6-1; j_gene: TRBJ1-1; abundance: few; CDR3aa: CASTRLGEAFF; CDR3nt: TGTGCCAGCACCCGTTTAGGTGAAGCTTTCTTT
d_gene: NA; v_gene: TRBV27; j_gene: TRBJ1-2; abundance: NA; CDR3aa: CASRSTWGASGGYTF; CDR3nt: TGTGCCAGCAGAAGCACTTGGGGGGCGTCTGGTGGCTACACCTTC
d_gene: NA; v_gene: TRBV16; j_gene: TRBJ2-1; abundance: NA; CDR3aa: CASSQFETGDNEQFF; CDR3nt: TGTGCCAGCAGCCAATTTGAGACTGGGGACAATGAGCAGTTCTTC
d_gene: TRBD2; v_gene: TRBV7-9; j_gene: TRBJ2-5; abundance: NA; CDR3aa: CASSFPGLAQETQYF; CDR3nt: TGTGCCAGCAGCTTTCCGGGACTAGCCCAAGAGACCCAGTACTTC
d_gene: TRBD1; v_gene: TRBV6-5; j_gene: TRBJ2-7; abundance: NA; CDR3aa: CAISRRDREEKYF; CDR3nt: TGTGCCATCAGCCGCCGGGACAGGGAGGAAAAGTACTTC
d_gene: NA; v_gene: TRBV11-2; j_gene: TRBJ1-1; abundance: NA; CDR3aa: CASSHGPGPGTEAFF; CDR3nt: TGTGCCAGCAGCCACGGTCCGGGACCAGGCACTGAAGCTTTCTTT
d_gene: NA; v_gene: TRBV21-1; j_gene: TRBJ2-7; abundance: NA; CDR3aa: CAGTSGRRGTYEQYF; CDR3nt: TGTGCCGGGACTAGCGGGAGGAGAGGGACCTACGAGCAGTACTTC